These 25 T cell receptor beta chains came from one sample sequenced in a study of response to subunit inactivated influenza vaccine (dated by TCRdb to between 2017 and 2018). The library was prepared using RT-PCR. Reads for this sample came from an Illumina HiSeq 2500. The public sequencing data were trimmed at Q25 with fastp and processed into clonotypes with MiXCR by TCRdb, which kept only in-frame beta chains. Rows with one shared CDR3 protein collapse into an entry with the most common genes and DNA. The sample includes roughly 650,000 distinct CDR3 sequences, with about a sixth observed a single time. The top ten constitute 11% of the sample. The material was PBMCs from blood, obtained approximately 13 days after vaccination. The source is a man between 50 and 59 years old who received an inactivated influenza vaccine. Donor details come from another sample of the same person, matched by shared clones.

Written as DNA, the CDR3 is TGCAGCGTTGAAGATAACTTAGGGGTCAATGAGCAGTTCTTC. Its translation is CSVEDNLGVNEQFF. This chain links TRBV29-1 with TRBJ2-1, with D possibly TRBD1 on 5 matching bases. Trimming cost V 0 bases and J 6 bases, with 12 bases left between them. The V gene's germline CDR1 is SQVTM and CDR2 ANQGSEA. This CDR3 contains 14 residues.

This clonotype appeared a few times. The chain links TRBV28 to TRBJ2-3; TRBD2 agrees at 12 bases. Per germline, CDR1 MDHEN and CDR2 SYDVKM. This CDR3 has 15 amino acids. Trimming took 2 bases from V and 8 from J; bases not matched to a gene: 5. DNA for the CDR3: TGTGCCAGCAGTTTACTAGCGGGGGGGCAAGCTACGCAGTATTTT. As protein: CASSLLAGGQATQYF.

This sequence joins TRBV5-5 and TRBJ1-3, with 7 bases lining up with TRBD1. Germline V gene data show CDR1 as SGHKS and CDR2 as YYEKEE (reference sequence). The CDR3 runs 14 residues. Losses at the gene ends were 4 bases for V and 2 bases for J; bases not matched to a gene: 3. In DNA form, the CDR3 reads TGTGCCAGCAGCGACGGGACAGCTGGAAACACCATATATTTT. This translates into CASSDGTAGNTIYF.

This clonotype was observed a few times. The V and J genes are TRBV15 and TRBJ1-1; no reliable D call. Germline CDR1 LNHNV, CDR2 YYDKDF (reference sequence). This CDR3 comprises 14 residues. With 0 bases removed from V and 8 bases from J, the gap between germline ends came to 13 bases. The chain's CDR3 is CATSRDLRTLEAFF. The CDR3 region has the DNA TGTGCCACCAGCAGAGACCTAAGGACCTTGGAAGCTTTCTTT.

This clonotype has more than one count but fewer than ten. The gene calls are TRBV3-1 and TRBJ2-1; D gene ambiguous. Germline V gives CDR1 LGHDT, CDR2 YNNKEL (reference sequence). Trimming cost V 0 bases and J 9 bases, with 12 bases left between them. The CDR3 has 14 residues. The CDR3 sequence: CASSQDPAFGEQFF. CDR3 in DNA: TGTGCCAGCAGCCAAGACCCAGCGTTCGGTGAGCAGTTCTTC.

The chain has TRBV18 and TRBJ2-3; 9 bases agree with TRBD2. CDR3 length equals 15 residues. Germline CDR1 and CDR2: KGHSH and LQKENI. V lost 8 bases and J lost 0; bases outside the gene matches: 6. As DNA, the CDR3 is TGTGCCAGCAGTCCCGGGACTAGCAGCACAGATACGCAGTATTTT. Translating gives CASSPGTSSTDTQYF.

In its sample, this clonotype was seen many times. The V call is TRBV7-6, the J call TRBJ2-3; TRBD2 agrees at 9 bases. The CDR3 is made up of 18 amino acids. Unmatched junction bases numbered 12, after V lost 4 bases and J lost 1 base. In germline, CDR1 is SGHVS, CDR2 FNYEAQ. The CDR3 bases are TGTGCCAGCAGCTCTATCGGGGGAGCGGGAGGCGGCACAGATACGCAGTATTTT. Translation gives CASSSIGGAGGGTDTQYF.

Only a few counts were recorded for this clonotype. The rearrangement uses TRBV12-3 or TRBV12-4 and TRBJ1-4; 8 positions agree with TRBD1. J was trimmed by 8 bases and V by 5 bases; bases with no gene match: 13. This CDR3 is built from 16 residues. CDR3 region: CASSPPTGTGGEKLFF. The CDR3 DNA follows: TGTGCCAGCAGTCCACCTACCGGTACAGGGGGAGAAAAACTGTTTTTT.

V is TRBV28 and J is TRBJ1-2, with D uncertain. The germline V and J ends were trimmed by 3 bases and 6 bases, with 8 bases remaining between them. This CDR3 is built from 12 residues. Germline V lookup: CDR1 MDHEN, CDR2 SYDVKM. CDR3: CASSFWVDGYTF. The CDR3 DNA follows: TGTGCCAGCAGTTTCTGGGTTGATGGCTACACCTTC.

This clonotype was detected a few times. CDR3 amino acids: CASSLQLGTFDEQFF. The CDR3 coding sequence is TGTGCCAGCAGCTTACAGTTGGGGACGTTCGATGAGCAGTTCTTC. The chain links TRBV7-3 to TRBJ2-1; tentatively, D is TRBD1 or TRBD2 (5 bases each). The CDR3 extends over 15 amino acids. With 2 bases removed from V and 8 bases from J, the gap between germline ends came to 16 bases. CDR1 and CDR2 from the germline V gene are SGHTA and FQGTGA.

This chain joins TRBV7-2 and TRBJ2-1, with D possibly TRBD1 on 5 matching bases. There are 14 residues in the CDR3. Trimming cost V 7 bases and J 10 bases, with 20 bases left between them. The germline CDR1 and CDR2 sequences are SGHTA and FQGNSA. The CDR3 loop reads CASNLIKMGQEQFF. In DNA, the CDR3 is TGTGCCAGCAATCTCATTAAAATGGGGCAAGAGCAGTTCTTC.

Worth noting for this clonotype: Being one base from a much bigger clone, this may be a read error. CDR3 loop: CASSPELETGELFF. For the CDR3, the DNA is TGTGCCAGCAGTCCGGAACTAGAAACCGGGGAGCTGTTTTTT. The genes are TRBV4-2 and TRBJ2-2, with D possibly matching TRBD2 (5 bases). CDR1 LGHNA and CDR2 YNFKEQ come from the germline V gene. V was trimmed by 6 bases and J by 5 bases, leaving 13 bases between them. The CDR3 runs to 14 residues.

There are a few counts of this clonotype. This chain links TRBV27 with TRBJ2-1; 7 positions agree with TRBD2. Germline V lookup: CDR1 MNHEY, CDR2 SMNVEV (reference sequence). The CDR3 has 15 amino acids. With V trimmed by 4 bases and J by 2 bases, 5 bases remained unmatched. In DNA form, the CDR3 reads TGTGCCAGCAGTTCCCTCAGCGGGACCTACAATGAGCAGTTCTTC. Amino acid sequence: CASSSLSGTYNEQFF.

The chain links TRBV7-9 to TRBJ2-1, with D perhaps assigned TRBD1 or TRBD2 (6 bases each). V was trimmed by 2 bases and J by 7 bases, leaving 9 bases between them. The CDR3 has 13 amino acids. Looked up from germline, CDR1 is SEHNR and CDR2 is FQNEAQ (reference sequence). The CDR3 here is CASSLQGRNEQFF. In DNA form, the CDR3 reads TGTGCCAGCAGCTTACAGGGGAGGAATGAGCAGTTCTTC.

In this sample, this clonotype turned up a few times. The CDR3 nucleotides read TGTGCCAGCAGCCTGGGGACGGGAGATAATGAAAAACTGTTTTTT. As protein: CASSLGTGDNEKLFF. V is TRBV28 and J is TRBJ1-4; D may be TRBD1 (5 bases). Germline lookup yields CDR1 MDHEN and CDR2 SYDVKM. This CDR3 is built from 15 residues. Between the trimmed V and J ends, which lost 6 bases and 4 bases, there was a span of 15 bases.

This clonotype was seen a handful of times. The rearrangement links TRBV7-9 to TRBJ1-6, with D possibly TRBD1 on 5 matching bases. From germline, CDR1 is SEHNR and CDR2 FQNEAQ (reference sequence). CDR3 length: 15 amino acids. V lost 3 bases and J 5 bases, leaving 11 bases between the germline ends. The CDR3 is CASSLDAGNNSPLHF. In DNA, the CDR3 is TGTGCCAGCAGCTTGGACGCAGGGAATAATTCACCCCTCCACTTT.

This clonotype turned up a few times. The CDR3, as DNA: TGTGCCAGCAAATGGGCAGAGAACACTGAAGCTTTCTTT. Its translation: CASKWAENTEAFF. The chain has TRBV2 and TRBJ1-1, with unresolved D. Germline V gene sequence: CDR1 SNHLY, CDR2 FYNNEI. Trimming left V 7 bases short and J 1 base short, with 10 bases between. The CDR3 contains 13 residues.

This clonotype has just a few counts. V usage is TRBV11-3 and J usage is TRBJ1-1; perhaps TRBD1 as D (5 bases). V lost 5 bases to trimming and J lost 3 bases, with 16 bases between them. The CDR3 contains 15 residues. CDR1 is SGHNT and CDR2 is YENEEA in the germline V gene. The CDR3 nucleotides read TGTGCCAGCAGCGCCGGGGGGGTTCTCGACACTGAAGCTTTCTTT. It specifies CASSAGGVLDTEAFF.

This chain connects TRBV6-2 or TRBV6-3 to TRBJ2-2; a possible D gene is TRBD1 (6 bases). CDR3 length: 16 residues. Germline CDR1 and CDR2: MNHEY and SVGEGT. The V and J ends lost 5 bases and 1 base respectively, with 14 bases between them. In nucleotides, the CDR3 is TGTGCCAGCAGTCGACAGGAGCTGGGGAACACCGGGGAGCTGTTTTTT. Residues: CASSRQELGNTGELFF.

This clonotype has more than one count but fewer than ten. This sequence joins TRBV20-1 and TRBJ2-2; D call uncertain. The germline V and J ends were trimmed by 3 bases and 0 bases, with 5 bases remaining between them. CDR1 is DFQATT, CDR2 SNEGSKA, per germline (reference sequence). This CDR3 spans 13 amino acids. The CDR3 DNA is TGCAGTGCTAGTCGCACGAACACCGGGGAGCTGTTTTTT. This gives the protein CSASRTNTGELFF.

The chain carries TRBV7-9 and TRBJ1-4, with 9 bases identical to TRBD1. This CDR3 contains 16 residues. The germline gives CDR1 SEHNR, CDR2 FQNEAQ (reference sequence). V was pared by 5 bases and J by 5 bases, with 9 bases of the junction left unmatched. The CDR3 sequence is CASSAFRDRDNEKLFF. CDR3 coding DNA: TGTGCCAGCAGCGCCTTTAGGGACAGGGACAATGAAAAACTGTTTTTT. Complete variable domain (other parts from reference TRBV7-9 and TRBJ1-4): DTGVSQNPRHKITKRGQNVTFRCDPISEHNRLYWYRQTLGQGPEFLTYFQNEAQLEKSRLLSDRFSAERPKGSFSTLEIQRTEQGDSAMYLCASSAFRDRDNEKLFFGSGTQLSVL.

The rearrangement uses TRBV12-3 or TRBV12-4 and TRBJ2-2; no reliable D call. The CDR3 extends over 14 amino acids. Trimming shortened V by 2 bases and J by 7 bases, and 11 bases separated the two germline ends. In DNA form, the CDR3 reads TGTGCCAGCAGTTTATGGGATCGGGTCGGGGAGCTGTTTTTT. This sequence encodes CASSLWDRVGELFF.

The chain is built from TRBV11-2 and TRBJ1-1; D uncertain. The germline V and J ends were trimmed by 0 bases and 1 base, with 12 bases remaining between them. Germline V gene sequence: CDR1 SGHAT, CDR2 FQNNGV. This CDR3 comprises 16 residues. This chain's CDR3 is CASSLEVQRPNTEAFF. The CDR3, as DNA: TGTGCCAGCAGCTTAGAAGTACAGAGACCGAACACTGAAGCTTTCTTT.

Only a few counts were recorded for this clonotype. The chain links TRBV29-1 to TRBJ2-1; 10 nucleotides align to TRBD2. CDR1 and CDR2 (germline): SQVTM, ANQGSEA. The CDR3 is 18 amino acids. The trim removed 4 bases at V and 5 bases at J, leaving 17 bases unmatched. CDR3 nucleotide sequence: TGCAGCGTTGTTAGGACTAGCGGCCAAATGGGGGAGCACAATGAGCAGTTCTTC. Protein: CSVVRTSGQMGEHNEQFF.

This clonotype has a handful of counts. The rearrangement links TRBV19 to TRBJ2-1; D not certain. The germline V and J ends were trimmed by 3 bases and 2 bases, with 14 bases remaining between them. The CDR3 extends over 16 amino acids. The germline CDR1 and CDR2 sequences are LNHDA and SQIVND (reference sequence). CDR3 sequence (DNA): TGTGCCAGTAGTATTGGTTTGGGTTTCACCTACAATGAGCAGTTCTTC. Amino acids: CASSIGLGFTYNEQFF. Supplemented by reference TRBV19 and TRBJ2-1, the full variable domain reads DGGITQSPKYLFRKEGQNVTLSCEQNLNHDAMYWYRQDPGQGLRLIYYSQIVNDFQKGDIAEGYSVSREKKESFPLTVTSAQKNPTAFYLCASSIGLGFTYNEQFFGPGTRLTVL.